This T cell receptor beta chain was captured by sequencing in a study of early T cells in non-severe SARS-CoV-2 infection. Overall study findings and caveats: CD4 and private specificities were missed by VDJdb matching, which favored anti-spike CD8 responses.

This clonotype was observed many times. The target antigen is unknown. TCRdb itself ran the 5' RACE reads through MiXCR, one entry per CDR3 protein. Of some 20,000 distinct CDR3 sequences in the sample, more than 5% were seen once. This CDR3 is built from 13 residues. V shed 3 bases, J shed 3 bases, and the junction held 4 bases outside the gene matches. CDR1 is DFQATT and CDR2 is SNEGSKA in the germline V gene (reference sequence). The clonotype originates from an adult who was a healthcare worker with PCR-confirmed SARS-CoV-2 infection or an uninfected control (not recorded which). The specimen was whole blood. The chain is built from TRBV20-1 and TRBJ1-2; TRBD1 matches 7 bases. The CDR3 loop is CSARGTVDYGYTF. CDR3 DNA: TGCAGTGCTAGGGGGACAGTAGACTATGGCTACACCTTC.